Below are 12 T cell receptor beta chains sequenced from a single sample in a study of blood T cell repertoires in COVID-19. The table came from immunoSEQ multiplex PCR; TCRdb's copy has only in-frame clones and leaves some out. The sample holds fewer than 500,000 clones, approximately 92% seen once. Sequenced input: PBMCs or T cells enriched from blood (not recorded which). The receptors were gathered from a man aged 30 to 39 who had recovered from COVID-19.

The V call is TRBV7-6, the J call TRBJ2-2, with TRBD2 as a possible D gene (6 bases). The CDR3 sequence is 12 residues long. CDR1 SGHVS and CDR2 FNYEAQ come from the germline V gene. Trimming pared 5 bases from V and 14 bases from J, leaving 15 bases between. The CDR3 sequence: CASSNRDLDLFF. For the CDR3, the DNA is TGTGCCAGCAGCAACCGGGACTTAGATCTGTTTTTT.

The sample holds a few counts of this clone. This rearrangement joins TRBV29-1 to TRBJ2-1, with D possibly being TRBD2 (6 bases). Germline-derived CDR1 and CDR2 are SQVTM and ANQGSEA. CDR3 size: 13 residues. CDR3 nucleotides: TGCAGTGTGATGGCGGGAAACTACAATGAGCAGTTCTTC. It specifies CSVMAGNYNEQFF.

In this sample, this clone turned up once. The chain employs TRBV4-1 and TRBJ1-5, with a tentative D call TRBD1 (6 bases). The CDR3 has 16 residues. Germline-derived CDR1 and CDR2 are MGHRA and YSYEKL. Between the trimmed V and J ends, which lost 2 bases and 1 base, there was a span of 12 bases. In DNA, the CDR3 is TGCGCCAGCAGCCAACCGTATAGGGGGAGCAATCAGCCCCAGCATTTT. Its translation is CASSQPYRGSNQPQHF.

The gene calls are TRBV19 and TRBJ1-2; 8 bases line up with TRBD1. The CDR3 contains 13 residues. Germline loops: CDR1 LNHDA, CDR2 SQIVND (reference sequence). J lost 3 bases, V lost 5 bases, and 2 bases had no gene match. CDR3 loop: CASSPTGDYGYTF. The CDR3 DNA sequence: TGTGCCAGTAGTCCGACAGGGGACTATGGCTACACCTTC.

The chain joins TRBV5-6 to TRBJ1-3; a possible D gene is TRBD1 (5 bases). Trimming left V 1 base short and J 4 bases short, with 15 bases between. Germline values: CDR1 SGHDT, CDR2 YYEEEE. This CDR3 region has 16 residues. CDR3 region: CASSLFTGLLGNTIYF. The CDR3 bases are TGTGCCAGCAGCTTGTTTACAGGTCTGCTGGGAAACACCATATATTTT.

CDR3 sequence (DNA): TGTGCCAGCAGTCTACCGGGGGGGCCAAGACGAGATTCACCCCTCCACTTT. Its protein is CASSLPGGPRRDSPLHF. The chain recombines TRBV6-6 with TRBJ1-6, with D tentatively TRBD1 (6 bases). This CDR3 has 17 amino acids. Trimming took off 5 bases at V and 8 bases at J, with 22 bases between the two ends. Germline assignment: CDR1 MNHNY and CDR2 SVGAGI (reference sequence).

This chain joins TRBV24-1 and TRBJ2-3; D remains unclear. CDR3 length: 14 residues. V dropped 4 bases and J dropped 0 bases, with 7 bases sitting between them. CDR1 KGHDR and CDR2 SFDVKD come from the germline V gene. DNA of the CDR3: TGTGCCACCAGTGAGTCCACTAGCACAGATACGCAGTATTTT. It translates to CATSESTSTDTQYF.

This clone was counted a single time. V gene TRBV30 combines with J gene TRBJ2-1, with 10 positions matching TRBD2. The CDR3 length is 12 residues. The trim removed 1 base at V and 10 bases at J, leaving 1 base unmatched. Per germline, CDR1 GTSNPN and CDR2 SVGIG (reference sequence). CDR3 residues: CAWSGLAGEQFF. In DNA, the CDR3 is TGTGCCTGGAGTGGACTAGCGGGCGAGCAGTTCTTC. The full variable domain, its missing parts supplied by reference TRBV30 and TRBJ2-1, is SQTIHQWPATLVQPVGSPLSLECTVEGTSNPNLYWYRQAAGRGLQLLFYSVGIGQISSEVPQNLSASRPQDRQFILSSKKLLLSDSGFYLCAWSGLAGEQFFGPGTRLTVL.

In this sample, this clone turned up once. The rearrangement uses TRBV5-1 and TRBJ2-5; 7 nucleotides align to TRBD2. The J segment lost 1 base and the V segment lost 7 bases, leaving 7 bases of the junction unmatched. CDR1 is SGHRS and CDR2 is YFSETQ in the germline V gene. The CDR3 covers 14 residues. CDR3 in DNA: TGCGCCAGCGGCTCGGGAGGTTCCCAAGAGACCCAGTACTTC. It yields the protein CASGSGGSQETQYF.

The CDR3 DNA follows: TGTGCCAGTAGTATCGAGGGGGGGACCTACGAGCAGTACTTC. Protein product: CASSIEGGTYEQYF. The gene calls are TRBV19 and TRBJ2-7; D is perhaps TRBD2 (7 bases). The germline gives CDR1 LNHDA, CDR2 SQIVND (reference sequence). The V end was cut by 3 bases, the J end by 2 bases, with 11 bases between. The CDR3 is made up of 14 amino acids.

The chain combines TRBV11-2 with TRBJ2-5; TRBD2 matches 8 bases. With 1 base clipped from V and 5 bases from J, the junction kept 6 bases outside the gene matches. Germline V gives CDR1 SGHAT, CDR2 FQNNGV. The CDR3 is made up of 15 amino acids. CDR3 amino acids: CASSLVLAGWETQYF. The CDR3 nucleotides read TGTGCCAGCAGCTTAGTTTTAGCGGGATGGGAGACCCAGTACTTC.

The chain links TRBV12-3 or TRBV12-4 to TRBJ1-2; D unresolved. Deletions cut 7 bases from V and 7 bases from J, with 16 bases between. The length of the CDR3 is 13 residues. The CDR3 region has the DNA TGTGCCAGCACCCCGAGGTCGGAGATTGGCTACACCTTC. Translating it yields CASTPRSEIGYTF.